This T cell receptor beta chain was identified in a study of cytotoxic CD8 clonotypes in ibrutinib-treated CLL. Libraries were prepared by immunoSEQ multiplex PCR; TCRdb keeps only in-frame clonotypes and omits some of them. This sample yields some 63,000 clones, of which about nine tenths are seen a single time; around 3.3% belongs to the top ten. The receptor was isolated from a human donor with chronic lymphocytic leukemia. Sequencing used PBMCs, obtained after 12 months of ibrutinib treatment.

The chain's CDR3 is CASSFGLDYNEQFF. CDR3 nucleotide sequence: TGTGCCAGCAGCTTTGGACTGGACTACAATGAGCAGTTCTTC. The chain employs TRBV11-2 and TRBJ2-1; perhaps TRBD2 as D (5 bases). The CDR3 contains 14 residues. Germline-derived CDR1 and CDR2 are SGHAT and FQNNGV. The V gene lost 3 bases and the J gene lost 3 bases, with 9 bases spanning the gap.